This passage covers 27 T cell receptor beta chains from one sample sequenced in a study of blood T cell repertoires in COVID-19 (dated by TCRdb to about 2020). The receptor library was made with the immunoSEQ multiplex PCR assay. TCRdb obtained this table from immuneACCESS and retained in-frame rearrangements with V and J assigned. These tables miss some clones; where compared with another copy, unresolved V genes account for less than half of the shortfall, and the remainder is unexplained. The sample table shows 110,000 or so clones, and about 75% are seen once. 19% of the sample lies in the top ten. Specimen: peripheral blood. These receptor sequences come from a woman in her sixties or seventies with acute or convalescent COVID-19.

The chain carries TRBV18 and TRBJ1-5; weak D call: TRBD1 (6 bases). V lost 4 bases and J lost 2, with 12 bases in between. The CDR3 is 15 amino acids. From germline, CDR1 is KGHSH and CDR2 LQKENI. The CDR3 sequence is CASSQLQGRNQPQHF. The CDR3 bases are TGTGCCAGCTCACAACTACAGGGCCGCAATCAGCCCCAGCATTTT.

This clone was seen once. The rearrangement links TRBV3-1 (or the pseudogene TRBV3-2) to TRBJ1-2; no firm D call. With 4 bases removed from V and 9 bases from J, the gap between germline ends came to 18 bases. Germline assignment: CDR1 LGHDT and CDR2 YNNKEL (reference sequence). The CDR3 has 14 residues. CDR3 amino acids: CASSLVGTPKSYTF. The DNA for the CDR3 is TGTGCCAGCAGCCTGGTGGGCACGCCTAAAAGCTACACCTTC.

This clone was seen at least ten times. The chain is built from TRBV5-5 and TRBJ1-2, with 7 positions matching TRBD1. Germline V gene data show CDR1 as SGHKS and CDR2 as YYEKEE (reference sequence). CDR3 length: 14 amino acids. V was clipped by 2 bases and J by 2 bases; unmatched bases: 3. This CDR3 is CASSLGGANYGYTF. CDR3 DNA sequence: TGTGCCAGCAGCTTAGGGGGCGCCAACTATGGCTACACCTTC. The full variable domain, completed using reference TRBV5-5 and TRBJ1-2, is DAGVTQSPTHLIKTRGQQVTLRCSPISGHKSVSWYQQVLGQGPQFIFQYYEKEERGRGNFPDRFSARQFPNYSSELNVNALLLGDSALYLCASSLGGANYGYTFGSGTRLTVV.

This chain's CDR3 is CASSVGPNTEAFF. CDR3 coding DNA: TGTGCCAGCAGTGTGGGCCCGAACACTGAAGCTTTCTTT. This sequence joins TRBV2 and TRBJ1-1; D is ambiguous. The germline V gene has CDR1 SNHLY and CDR2 FYNNEI. This CDR3 comprises 13 residues. With 4 bases removed from V and 1 base from J, the gap between germline ends came to 7 bases.

This rearrangement joins TRBV5-1 to TRBJ1-6, with TRBD1 as a possible D gene (5 bases). The CDR3 runs to 16 residues. With 3 bases removed from V and 5 bases from J, the gap between germline ends came to 15 bases. In germline, CDR1 is SGHRS, CDR2 YFSETQ. In DNA form, the CDR3 reads TGCGCCAGCAGCTCCTCCGCGGGGACTAATAATTCACCCCTCCACTTT. It codes for CASSSSAGTNNSPLHF. The full variable domain, its missing parts supplied by reference TRBV5-1 and TRBJ1-6, is KAGVTQTPRYLIKTRGQQVTLSCSPISGHRSVSWYQQTPGQGLQFLFEYFSETQRNKGNFPGRFSGRQFSNSRSEMNVSTLELGDSALYLCASSSSAGTNNSPLHFGNGTRLTVT.

A single count supports this clone. The chain links TRBV30 to TRBJ2-1, with TRBD1 as a possible D gene (6 bases). Trimming shortened V by 3 bases and J by 1 base, and 7 bases separated the two germline ends. This CDR3 spans 13 amino acids. Germline-derived CDR1 and CDR2 are GTSNPN and SVGIG (reference sequence). DNA of the CDR3: TGTGCCTGGAGCAGGGGATCCTACAATGAGCAGTTCTTC. Encoded protein: CAWSRGSYNEQFF.

This chain connects TRBV3-1 (or the pseudogene TRBV3-2) to TRBJ2-3; possible D gene TRBD1, 6 bases. The CDR3 extends over 14 amino acids. The germline CDR1 and CDR2 sequences are LGHDT and YNNKEL (reference sequence). Trimming stripped 5 bases from V and 6 bases from J, with 15 bases between. The CDR3 DNA reads as TGTGCCAGCAGCTGGGGGCCAGGGGCGGATACGCAGTATTTT. It specifies CASSWGPGADTQYF.

The chain uses TRBV4-2 and TRBJ2-5; unclear D gene. CDR1 is LGHNA and CDR2 is YNFKEQ in the germline V gene. The CDR3 runs 13 residues. The ends were cut back, 4 bases at V and 2 bases at J, with 8 bases in the middle. The CDR3 sequence is CASSLDSQETQYF. The CDR3, as DNA: TGTGCCAGCAGCCTCGACTCACAAGAGACCCAGTACTTC.

This chain connects TRBV29-1 to TRBJ2-6; TRBD1 might be the D (5 bases). The CDR3 length is 16 residues. V was clipped by 2 bases and J by 0 bases, with 11 bases between them. The germline CDR1 and CDR2 sequences are SQVTM and ANQGSEA. In DNA form, the CDR3 reads TGCAGCGTTGAATATTGGGGCGGCTCTGGGGCCAACGTCCTGACTTTC. Translation: CSVEYWGGSGANVLTF.

V gene TRBV6-2 or TRBV6-3 combines with J gene TRBJ2-5, with a possible D match to TRBD2 (6 bases). The V end was cut by 5 bases, the J end by 9 bases, with 19 bases between. The CDR3 consists of 14 residues. CDR1 is MNHEY and CDR2 is SVGEGT in the germline V gene. The CDR3 region has the DNA TGTGCCAGCAGTCCCTCCGGGGAGGCCGGGGCCCAGTACTTC. Its protein is CASSPSGEAGAQYF.

This clone was seen only a few times. The V gene is TRBV30, the J gene TRBJ2-3, with 10 bases lining up with TRBD2. The CDR3 length is 15 residues. V was pared by 0 bases and J by 4 bases, with 4 bases of the junction left unmatched. Germline V CDR1 and CDR2: GTSNPN, SVGIG (reference sequence). The CDR3 spells CAWSVSGGAADTQYF. In DNA, the CDR3 is TGTGCCTGGAGTGTAAGCGGGGGGGCTGCAGATACGCAGTATTTT.

This clone was observed once. V is TRBV28 and J is TRBJ1-5; a possible D gene is TRBD1 (5 bases). The CDR3 contains 15 residues. Germline V CDR1 and CDR2: MDHEN, SYDVKM. V lost 3 bases to trimming and J lost 5 bases, with 14 bases between them. CDR3 sequence reads: CASSFPGRGYQPQHF. In nucleotides, the CDR3 is TGTGCCAGCAGTTTTCCGGGGAGGGGCTATCAGCCCCAGCATTTT.

The chain links TRBV7-2 to TRBJ1-5, with TRBD1 matching over 7 bases. Germline values: CDR1 SGHTA, CDR2 FQGNSA. The trim removed 1 base at V and 0 bases at J, leaving 3 bases unmatched. This CDR3 has 16 amino acids. The CDR3 here is CASSLDRGFSNQPQHF. The CDR3 nucleotides read TGTGCCAGCAGCTTAGACAGGGGCTTTAGCAATCAGCCCCAGCATTTT.

This clone was seen only once. V is TRBV29-1 and J is TRBJ1-2; TRBD1 matches at 9 bases. The CDR3 runs 13 residues. The V and J ends lost 7 bases and 8 bases, in that order; junction bases with no gene match: 11. The germline V gene encodes CDR1 SQVTM and CDR2 ANQGSEA. The CDR3 here is CSAIQQGARGYTF. CDR3 DNA: TGCAGCGCTATCCAACAGGGGGCGCGGGGCTACACCTTC.

The rearrangement uses TRBV19 and TRBJ1-2, with a weak D call TRBD1 (6 bases). Germline V gene lookup returns CDR1 LNHDA and CDR2 SQIVND (reference sequence). There are 15 residues in the CDR3. V lost 6 bases, J lost 4 bases, and 18 bases lay in between. CDR3: CASSPQTGGAYGYTF. CDR3 coding DNA: TGTGCCAGTAGCCCTCAAACGGGGGGCGCCTATGGCTACACCTTC.

CDR3 amino acids: CASSLEPGNQPQHF. The CDR3 coding sequence is TGCGCCAGCAGCTTGGAACCGGGAAATCAGCCCCAGCATTTT. V and J are TRBV5-1 and TRBJ1-5, with D uncertain. V was pared by 0 bases and J by 4 bases, with 8 bases between. Per the germline V gene, CDR1 is SGHRS and CDR2 is YFSETQ. The CDR3 is 14 amino acids.

This clone was counted a single time. J is TRBJ1-5 and V is TRBV20-1; possible D gene TRBD1, 5 bases. This CDR3 has 13 residues. The V gene's germline CDR1 is DFQATT and CDR2 SNEGSKA (reference sequence). The germline V and J ends were trimmed by 4 bases and 7 bases, with 14 bases remaining between them. CDR3 sequence reads: CSAIDRSFQPQHF. CDR3 DNA: TGCAGTGCTATTGACAGATCTTTCCAGCCCCAGCATTTT.

The rearrangement links TRBV18 to TRBJ2-3, with no clear D. This CDR3 spans 14 amino acids. V was pared by 4 bases and J by 2 bases, with 10 bases between. The germline V gene encodes CDR1 KGHSH and CDR2 LQKENI. The CDR3 loop reads CASSLQRVTDTQYF. DNA for the CDR3: TGTGCCAGCTCACTTCAGCGTGTCACAGATACGCAGTATTTT.

The chain has TRBV6-2 or TRBV6-3 and TRBJ2-7; perhaps TRBD2 as D (5 bases). Per the germline V gene, CDR1 is MNHEY and CDR2 is SVGEGT. The CDR3 runs 16 residues. The V end lost 0 bases, the J end lost 4 bases, and 16 bases lay between the germline ends. CDR3 DNA: TGTGCCAGCAGTTACTCGAGGGTCGGCAGAAGTTACGAGCAGTACTTC. Residues: CASSYSRVGRSYEQYF.

The chain uses TRBV5-1 and TRBJ2-7; D may be TRBD2 (6 bases). The V end was cut by 0 bases, the J end by 6 bases, with 16 bases between. This CDR3 is 15 amino acids long. Germline assignment: CDR1 SGHRS and CDR2 YFSETQ. This chain's CDR3 is CASSLDGGGLVEQYF. The CDR3 DNA sequence: TGCGCCAGCAGCTTGGACGGGGGAGGCTTAGTCGAGCAGTACTTC. Complete variable domain (other parts from reference TRBV5-1 and TRBJ2-7): KAGVTQTPRYLIKTRGQQVTLSCSPISGHRSVSWYQQTPGQGLQFLFEYFSETQRNKGNFPGRFSGRQFSNSRSEMNVSTLELGDSALYLCASSLDGGGLVEQYFGPGTRLTVT.

The CDR3 loop reads CASSYADRGRRNTIYF. Written as DNA, the CDR3 is TGTGCCAGCAGTTACGCGGACAGGGGGCGCAGAAACACCATATATTTT. V and J are TRBV6-6 and TRBJ1-3, with 11 bases that match TRBD1. The CDR3 covers 16 residues. CDR1 MNHNY and CDR2 SVGAGI come from the germline V gene (reference sequence). V lost 2 bases to trimming and J lost 5 bases; unmatched junction nucleotides: 5.

The V call is TRBV19, the J call TRBJ2-3, with 10 bases matching TRBD1. Germline-derived CDR1 and CDR2 are LNHDA and SQIVND (reference sequence). With V trimmed by 5 bases and J by 4 bases, 6 bases remained unmatched. The CDR3 spans 15 residues. The CDR3 DNA follows: TGTGCCAGTAGTGGGGGACAGGGGCTCGCAGATACGCAGTATTTT. It yields the protein CASSGGQGLADTQYF.

The chain joins TRBV27 to TRBJ1-2; 8 bases fit TRBD1. CDR1 is MNHEY, CDR2 SMNVEV, per germline (reference sequence). This CDR3 has 15 residues. V trimming: 6 bases; J trimming: 8 bases; junction bases outside the gene matches: 14. CDR3 sequence reads: CASRSSGTGSGGYTF. The CDR3 DNA is TGTGCCAGCAGATCCTCCGGGACAGGTTCGGGGGGCTACACCTTC.

The chain joins TRBV11-3 to TRBJ1-1, with a weak D call TRBD1 (5 bases). The CDR3 runs 16 residues. The V gene's germline CDR1 is SGHNT and CDR2 YENEEA. The ends were cut back, 5 bases at V and 0 bases at J, with 16 bases in the middle. CDR3 sequence (DNA): TGTGCCAGCAGCCAGGGCCATACAGTGATGAACACTGAAGCTTTCTTT. Its translation: CASSQGHTVMNTEAFF.

The chain uses TRBV5-5 and TRBJ2-5, with 11 bases that match TRBD2. Germline V gene lookup returns CDR1 SGHKS and CDR2 YYEKEE (reference sequence). CDR3 size: 18 residues. Unmatched junction bases numbered 18, after V lost 6 bases and J lost 5 bases. The CDR3 nucleotides read TGTGCCAGCAATTCCCTAGCGGGGGGCCCGAAGGGGGAGGAGACCCAGTACTTC. Its translation is CASNSLAGGPKGEETQYF.

This chain connects TRBV7-2 to TRBJ1-6; 7 bases line up with TRBD1. This CDR3 is built from 15 residues. The V and J ends lost 7 bases and 7 bases, in that order; junction bases with no gene match: 10. Germline V CDR1 and CDR2: SGHTA, FQGNSA. CDR3 DNA: TGTGCCAGCACCCCCCAACAGGGGAACAATTCACCCCTCCACTTT. Translation gives CASTPQQGNNSPLHF.

This clone was detected only once. The chain recombines TRBV5-1 with TRBJ1-2; 10 nucleotides agree with TRBD1. The CDR3 is 16 amino acids. CDR1 SGHRS and CDR2 YFSETQ come from the germline V gene. With V trimmed by 0 bases and J by 4 bases, 6 bases remained unmatched. CDR3 sequence: CASSLGGQGVGYGYTF. CDR3 nucleotide sequence: TGCGCCAGCAGCTTGGGCGGACAGGGGGTTGGCTATGGCTACACCTTC.